This T cell receptor beta chain was retrieved from a study of control samples from healthy donors and cancer patients. The CDR3 has 14 residues. In germline, CDR1 is SNHLY, CDR2 FYNNEI. J lost 3 bases, V lost 7 bases, and 7 bases had no gene match. Method: immunoSEQ multiplex PCR; TCRdb's copy keeps in-frame clones and lacks some. The sample lists tens of thousands of clones, around nine tenths occurring once. Sequencing used PBMCs. The origin of this receptor is a man in his 60s with colorectal cancer. V and J are TRBV2 and TRBJ1-2, with 8 nucleotides matching TRBD1. The CDR3 region has the DNA TGTGCCAGCACCCCGGGACAGGCGCACTATGGCTACACCTTC. It is translated as CASTPGQAHYGYTF.